This T cell receptor beta chain was identified in a study of CD8+CD57+ T cells in acquired aplastic anemia. As for the study in general: About 3 ug was the average amount of DNA from sorted CD4+ and CD8+ cells. Healthy CD8+ samples averaged approximately 11 million reads.

Researchers used genomic DNA as the template to profile TCR beta VDJ and CDR3. From the reads, TCRdb called clonotypes with MiXCR, one entry per CDR3 protein. Of roughly 63,000 distinct CDR3 sequences in the sample, roughly half were seen once. The CDR3 consists of 13 residues. Germline loops: CDR1 MGHDK, CDR2 SYGVNS. V shed 10 bases, J shed 13 bases, and the junction held 9 bases outside the gene matches. Turning to this clonotype: Its matching antigen is unknown.

Study-level findings and limits: Significant differences in CD8+ Simpson's diversity were not observed between patients and controls. Sharing between patients and controls was observed for twenty-nine CD8+ CDR3 sequences.

This sequence was found in a human donor in good health, serving as a control. The chain recombines TRBV25-1 with TRBJ2-1; 14 bases map to TRBD2. Sequenced: sorted CD4+, CD8+, or CD8+CD57+ T cells (not recorded which) from PBMCs. The CDR3 DNA reads as TGTGCCATAGGGACTAGCGGGAGCTCGGCCCAGTTCTTC. Translating it yields CAIGTSGSSAQFF.